The clone carrying this TCR beta chain was recorded a few times. Its cognate antigen is unknown. Other DNA sequences in this sample translate to the same CDR3. The data belong to a study of cytomegalovirus exposure and HLA in healthy donors. Study details: In an early release, HLA-typed donors contributed tens of millions of unique TCR sequences. Overall study results and limits: With later analysis, a missense DCLRE1C variant became linked to TCR beta V- and J-gene trimming.

In the PCR, 60 Vbeta and 13 Jbeta primers were used. This table comes from immunoSEQ multiplex PCR, and its TCRdb copy is limited to in-frame clones, with some not included. Of about 150,000 clones listed, more than 60% are singletons. Germline V gene data show CDR1 as SGHTA and CDR2 as FQGNSA. The CDR3 contains 14 residues. V was pared by 0 bases and J by 1 base, with 6 bases between. The source material was PBMCs. The TCR sequence derives from a woman aged 45-60 years in good health and CMV-seropositive. The gene calls are TRBV7-2 and TRBJ1-1; D ambiguous. The CDR3 DNA reads TGTGCCAGCAGCTTAGCGAGGCGGAACACTGAAGCTTTCTTT. As protein: CASSLARRNTEAFF. Combining the CDR3 with reference TRBV7-2 and TRBJ1-1 gives the whole variable domain GAGVSQSPSNKVTEKGKDVELRCDPISGHTALYWYRQSLGQGLEFLIYFQGNSAPDKSGLPSDRFSAERTGGSVSTLTIQRTQQEDSAVYLCASSLARRNTEAFFGQGTRLTVV.